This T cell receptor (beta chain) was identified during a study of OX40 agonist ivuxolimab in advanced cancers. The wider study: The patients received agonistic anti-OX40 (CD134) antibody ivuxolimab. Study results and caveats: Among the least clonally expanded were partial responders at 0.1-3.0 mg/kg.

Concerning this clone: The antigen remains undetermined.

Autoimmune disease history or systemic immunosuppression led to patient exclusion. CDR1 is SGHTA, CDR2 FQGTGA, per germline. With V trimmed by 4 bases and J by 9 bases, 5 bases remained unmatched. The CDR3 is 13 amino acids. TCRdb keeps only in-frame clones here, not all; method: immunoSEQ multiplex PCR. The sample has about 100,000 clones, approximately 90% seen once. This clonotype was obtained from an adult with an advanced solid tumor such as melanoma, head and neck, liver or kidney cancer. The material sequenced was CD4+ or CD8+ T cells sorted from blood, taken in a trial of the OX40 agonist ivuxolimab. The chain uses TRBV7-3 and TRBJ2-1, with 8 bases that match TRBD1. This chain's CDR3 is CASSSYRGIEQFF. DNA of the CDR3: TGTGCCAGCAGCTCGTACAGGGGGATTGAGCAGTTCTTC.